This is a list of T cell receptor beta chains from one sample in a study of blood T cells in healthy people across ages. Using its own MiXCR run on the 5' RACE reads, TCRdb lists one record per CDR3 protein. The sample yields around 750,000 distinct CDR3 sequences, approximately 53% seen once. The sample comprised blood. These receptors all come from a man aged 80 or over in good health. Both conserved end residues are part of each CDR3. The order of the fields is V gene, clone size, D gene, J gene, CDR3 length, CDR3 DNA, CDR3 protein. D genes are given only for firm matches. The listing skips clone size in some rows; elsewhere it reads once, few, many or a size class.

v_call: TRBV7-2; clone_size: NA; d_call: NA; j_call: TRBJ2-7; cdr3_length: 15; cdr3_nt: TGTGCCAGCAGCCCCAGTCCCCTACAGGGTTCCGAGCAGTACTTC; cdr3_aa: CASSPSPLQGSEQYF
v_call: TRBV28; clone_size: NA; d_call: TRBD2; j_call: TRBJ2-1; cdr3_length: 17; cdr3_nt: TGTGCCAGCAGTTCCTTGACTAGCGGTACTCCCTACAATGAGCAGTTCTTC; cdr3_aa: CASSSLTSGTPYNEQFF
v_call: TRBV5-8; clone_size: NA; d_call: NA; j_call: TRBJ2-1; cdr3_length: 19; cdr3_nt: TGTGCCAGCAGCTTGGTCAAGATGAGCGGAGGGTGGTCGTACAATGAGCAGTTCTTC; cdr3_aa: CASSLVKMSGGWSYNEQFF
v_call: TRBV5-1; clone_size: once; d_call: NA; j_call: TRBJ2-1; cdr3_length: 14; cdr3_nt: TGCGCCAGCAGTGCGGCATCCCAGACGAATGAGCAGTTCTTC; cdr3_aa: CASSAASQTNEQFF
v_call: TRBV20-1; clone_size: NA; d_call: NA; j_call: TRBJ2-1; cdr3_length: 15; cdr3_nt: TGCAGTGCCAGAGTGGAGGGGAGTCCCTACAATGAGCAGTTCTTC; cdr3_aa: CSARVEGSPYNEQFF
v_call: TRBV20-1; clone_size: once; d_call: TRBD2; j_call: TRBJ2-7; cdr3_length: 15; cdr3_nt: TGCAGTGCTCTTAAGCGGGAGGGCTCCTACAATGAGCAGTACTTC; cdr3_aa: CSALKREGSYNEQYF
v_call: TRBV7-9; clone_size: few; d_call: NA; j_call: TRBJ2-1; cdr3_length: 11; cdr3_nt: TGTGCCAGCAGCGCCCGGGACAAACAGTTCTTC; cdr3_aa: CASSARDKQFF
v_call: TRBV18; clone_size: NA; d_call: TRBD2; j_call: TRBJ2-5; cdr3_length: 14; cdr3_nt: TGTGCCAGCTCGGAGACTAGCGGGCAGAGGGAGCAGTACTTC; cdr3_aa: CASSETSGQREQYF
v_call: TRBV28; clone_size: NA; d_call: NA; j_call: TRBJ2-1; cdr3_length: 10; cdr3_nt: TGTGCCACCCTTAGGTATGAGCAGTTCTTC; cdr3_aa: CATLRYEQFF
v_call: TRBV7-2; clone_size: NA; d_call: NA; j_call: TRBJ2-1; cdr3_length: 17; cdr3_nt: TGTGGGACCCAGAGGGAGCATGCTAGGTGGTCCTACAATGAGCAGTTCTTC; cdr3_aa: CGTQREHARWSYNEQFF
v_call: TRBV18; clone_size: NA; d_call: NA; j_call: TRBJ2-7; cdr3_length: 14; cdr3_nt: TGTGCCAGCTCACCCGCTGGAGGCGGCTACGAGCAGTACTTC; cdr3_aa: CASSPAGGGYEQYF
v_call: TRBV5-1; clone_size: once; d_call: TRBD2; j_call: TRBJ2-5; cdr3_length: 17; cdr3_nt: TGCGCCAGCAGCTTGGGGGCAGCGGGAGGGGTCCAAGAGACCCAGTACTTC; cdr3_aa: CASSLGAAGGVQETQYF
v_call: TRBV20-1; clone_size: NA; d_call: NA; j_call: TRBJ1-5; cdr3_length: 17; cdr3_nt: TGCAGTGCTAGGGGATCTTCACAGGGAACTTTCAATCAGCCCCAGCATTTT; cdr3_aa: CSARGSSQGTFNQPQHF
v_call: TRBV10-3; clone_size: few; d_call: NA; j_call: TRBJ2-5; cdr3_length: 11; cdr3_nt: TGTGCCATCGGGGTCCAAGAGACCCAGTACTTC; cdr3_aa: CAIGVQETQYF
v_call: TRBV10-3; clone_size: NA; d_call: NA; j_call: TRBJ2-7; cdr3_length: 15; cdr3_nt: TGTGCCATCAGTGAGCCGGGACAAATAATCTACGAGCAGTACTTC; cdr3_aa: CAISEPGQIIYEQYF
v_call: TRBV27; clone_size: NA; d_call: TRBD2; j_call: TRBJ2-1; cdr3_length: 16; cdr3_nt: TGTGCCAGCAGTTTCTGGACTAGCGGGGTATACAATGAGCAGTTCTTC; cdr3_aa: CASSFWTSGVYNEQFF
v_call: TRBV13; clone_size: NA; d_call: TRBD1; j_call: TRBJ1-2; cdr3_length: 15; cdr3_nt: TGTGCCAGCAGCTTACGACAGGGGATGGCCTATGGCTACACCTTC; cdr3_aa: CASSLRQGMAYGYTF
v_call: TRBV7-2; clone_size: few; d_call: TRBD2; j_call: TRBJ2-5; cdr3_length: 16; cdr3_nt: TGTGCCAGCAGCCCTTTACGGCTAGCGGGAGAAGAGACCCAGTACTTC; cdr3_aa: CASSPLRLAGEETQYF
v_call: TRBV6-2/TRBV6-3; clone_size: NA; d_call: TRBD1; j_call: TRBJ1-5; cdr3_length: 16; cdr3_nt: TGTGCCAGCAGTTACGGGGGACAGGGTTTTAGTCAGCCCCAGCATTTT; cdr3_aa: CASSYGGQGFSQPQHF
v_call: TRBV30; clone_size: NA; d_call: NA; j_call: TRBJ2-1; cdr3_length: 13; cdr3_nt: TGTGCCGGCGGCGGGAATCCGGACAATGAGCAGTTCTTC; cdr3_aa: CAGGGNPDNEQFF
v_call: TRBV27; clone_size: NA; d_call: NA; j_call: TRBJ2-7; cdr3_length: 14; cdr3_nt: TGTGCCAGCAGTGTAGAAAGGCTTGCCTACGAGCAGTACTTC; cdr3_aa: CASSVERLAYEQYF
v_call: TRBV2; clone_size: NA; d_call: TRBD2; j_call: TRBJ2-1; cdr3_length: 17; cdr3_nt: TGTGCCAGCAGTGGGCTAGCGGGAAGCTACCAGGGCAATGAGCAGTTCTTC; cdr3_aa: CASSGLAGSYQGNEQFF
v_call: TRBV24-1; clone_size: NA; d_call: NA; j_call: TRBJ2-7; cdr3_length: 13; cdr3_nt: TGTGCCACCAGTGAGTACTCGGGTGGGGAGCAGTACTTC; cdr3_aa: CATSEYSGGEQYF
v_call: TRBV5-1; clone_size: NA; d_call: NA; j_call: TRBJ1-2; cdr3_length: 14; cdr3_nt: TGCGCCAGCAGCTTGGGGGAAGGGCGCCCTGGCTACACCTTC; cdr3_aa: CASSLGEGRPGYTF
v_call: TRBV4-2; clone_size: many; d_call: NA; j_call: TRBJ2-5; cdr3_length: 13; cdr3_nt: TGTGCCAGCAGCCGCGGGACAGCGGAGACCCAGTACTTC; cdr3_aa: CASSRGTAETQYF
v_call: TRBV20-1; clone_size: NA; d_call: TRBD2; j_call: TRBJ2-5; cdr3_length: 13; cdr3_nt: TGCAGTGCCGGAGCGGGGCACGGAGAGACCCAGTACTTC; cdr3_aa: CSAGAGHGETQYF
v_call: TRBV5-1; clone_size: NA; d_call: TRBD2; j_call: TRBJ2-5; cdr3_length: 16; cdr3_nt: TGCGCCAGCAGCCACGGGACTAGCGGACCAAGGGAGACCCAGTACTTC; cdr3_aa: CASSHGTSGPRETQYF
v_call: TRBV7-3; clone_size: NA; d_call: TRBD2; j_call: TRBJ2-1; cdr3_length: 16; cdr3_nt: TGTGCCAGCAGCCGACGTAGCGGGGGGGCCGGGAATGAGCAGTTCTTC; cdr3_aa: CASSRRSGGAGNEQFF
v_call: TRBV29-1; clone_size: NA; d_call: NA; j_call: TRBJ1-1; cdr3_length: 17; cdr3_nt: TGCAGCGTCAAACGGGGGGTCACTACGTCCGTGAACACTGAAGCTTTCTTT; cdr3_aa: CSVKRGVTTSVNTEAFF
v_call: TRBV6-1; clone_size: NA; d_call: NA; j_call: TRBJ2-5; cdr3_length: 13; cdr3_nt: TGTGCCAGTAACATACAGTACCAAGAGACCCAGTACTTC; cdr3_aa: CASNIQYQETQYF
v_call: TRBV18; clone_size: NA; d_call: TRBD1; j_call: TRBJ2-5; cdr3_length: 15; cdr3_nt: TGTGCCAGCTCACCGGGACAGGGGGATCAAGAGACCCAGTACTTC; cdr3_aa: CASSPGQGDQETQYF
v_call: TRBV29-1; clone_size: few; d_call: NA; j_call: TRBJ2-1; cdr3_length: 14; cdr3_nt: TGCAGCGTTGGTAGGCGGCTAGGGGGTAATGAGCAGTTCTTC; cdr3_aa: CSVGRRLGGNEQFF
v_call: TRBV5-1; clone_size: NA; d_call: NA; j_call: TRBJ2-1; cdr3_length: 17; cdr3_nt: TGCGCCAGCAGCTTGGCCAAGAAGGGGGAGGGCCTCAATGAGCAGTTCTTC; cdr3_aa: CASSLAKKGEGLNEQFF
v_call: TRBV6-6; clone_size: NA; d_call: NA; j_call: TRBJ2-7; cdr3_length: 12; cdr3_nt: TGTGCCAGCAGACACGGGCCCTACGAGCAGTACTTC; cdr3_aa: CASRHGPYEQYF
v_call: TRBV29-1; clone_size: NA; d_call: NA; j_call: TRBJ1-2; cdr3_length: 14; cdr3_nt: TGCAGCGTTCTTTCGGGGCACAGTGGCTATGGCTACACCTTC; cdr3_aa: CSVLSGHSGYGYTF
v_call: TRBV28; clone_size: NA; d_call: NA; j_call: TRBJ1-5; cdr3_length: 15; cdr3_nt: TGTGCCAGCAGTTTACCCGAGGGGCTCAATCAGCCCCAGCATTTT; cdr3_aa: CASSLPEGLNQPQHF
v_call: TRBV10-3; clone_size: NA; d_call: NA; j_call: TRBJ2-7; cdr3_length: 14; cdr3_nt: TGTGCCAGCATACGGGACAACCACTACAATGAGCAGTACTTC; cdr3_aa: CASIRDNHYNEQYF
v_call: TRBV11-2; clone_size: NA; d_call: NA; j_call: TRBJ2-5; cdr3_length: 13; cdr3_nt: TGTGCCAGCAGCTCACAAACCTCCGGGGAGCAGTACTTC; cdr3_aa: CASSSQTSGEQYF
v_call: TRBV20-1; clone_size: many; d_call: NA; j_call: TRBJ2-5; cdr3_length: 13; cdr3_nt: TGCAGTGCGATGGGTCCCGGACAAGAGACCCAGTACTTC; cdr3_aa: CSAMGPGQETQYF
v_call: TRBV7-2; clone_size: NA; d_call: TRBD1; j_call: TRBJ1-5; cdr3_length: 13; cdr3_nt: TGTGCCAGCAGCACAGGACAGGCAGCCTCCCAGCATTTT; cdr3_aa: CASSTGQAASQHF
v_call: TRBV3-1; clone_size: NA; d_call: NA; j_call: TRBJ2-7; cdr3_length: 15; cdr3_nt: TGTGCCAGCAGTCACACCTACGATAGAGAGGACGAGCAGTACTTC; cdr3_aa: CASSHTYDREDEQYF
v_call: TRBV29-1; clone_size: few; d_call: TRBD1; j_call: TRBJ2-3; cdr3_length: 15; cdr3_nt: TGCAGCGTTCTTGGACAGGCTTCTAGCACAGATACGCAGTATTTT; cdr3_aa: CSVLGQASSTDTQYF
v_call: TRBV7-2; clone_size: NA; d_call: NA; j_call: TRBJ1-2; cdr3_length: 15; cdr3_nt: TGTGCCAGCAGCCCCCGGGAAGGAGGGGGCTATGGCTACACCTTC; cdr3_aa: CASSPREGGGYGYTF
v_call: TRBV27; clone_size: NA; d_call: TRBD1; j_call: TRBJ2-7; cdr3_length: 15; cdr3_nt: TGTGCCAGCAGTTGCGGGGGACAGGGGTCCTACGAGCAGTACTTC; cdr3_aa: CASSCGGQGSYEQYF
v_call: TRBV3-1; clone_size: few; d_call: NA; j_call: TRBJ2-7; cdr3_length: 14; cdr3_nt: TGTGCCAGCAGCCAAGGGCGACGGAACTACGAGCAGTACTTC; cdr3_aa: CASSQGRRNYEQYF
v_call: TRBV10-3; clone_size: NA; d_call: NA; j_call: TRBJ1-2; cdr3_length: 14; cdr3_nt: TGTGCCATCATGGGAACAGGGCTGGACTATGGCTACACCTTC; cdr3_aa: CAIMGTGLDYGYTF
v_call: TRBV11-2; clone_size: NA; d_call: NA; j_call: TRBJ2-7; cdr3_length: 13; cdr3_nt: TGTGCCAGCACCCAGGGGTGGACCTACGAGCAGTACTTC; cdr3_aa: CASTQGWTYEQYF
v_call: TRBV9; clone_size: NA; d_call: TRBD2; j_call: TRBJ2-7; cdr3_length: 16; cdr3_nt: TGTGCCAGCACGCGAGGACTAGCGGGAGTGTCCTACGAGCAGTACTTC; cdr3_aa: CASTRGLAGVSYEQYF
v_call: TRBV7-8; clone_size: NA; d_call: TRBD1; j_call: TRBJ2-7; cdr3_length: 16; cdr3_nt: TGTGCCAGCAGCTTAGGAGTCTGGACAGGGACCTACGAGCAGTACTTC; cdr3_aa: CASSLGVWTGTYEQYF
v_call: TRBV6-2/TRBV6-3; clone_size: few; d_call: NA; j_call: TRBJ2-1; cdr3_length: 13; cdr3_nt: TGTGCCAGCAGTCGACTAAAAACGGGTGAGCAGTTCTTC; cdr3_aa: CASSRLKTGEQFF
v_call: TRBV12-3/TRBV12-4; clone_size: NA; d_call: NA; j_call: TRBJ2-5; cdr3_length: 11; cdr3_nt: TGTGCCAGCAAATTACAGGAGACCCAGTACTTC; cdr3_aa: CASKLQETQYF
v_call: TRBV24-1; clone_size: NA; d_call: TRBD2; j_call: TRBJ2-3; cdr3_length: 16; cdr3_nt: TGTGCCGCCAGTGCGGGACTAGCGGGAGGGCAAAGATACGCGTATTTT; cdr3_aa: CAASAGLAGGQRYAYF
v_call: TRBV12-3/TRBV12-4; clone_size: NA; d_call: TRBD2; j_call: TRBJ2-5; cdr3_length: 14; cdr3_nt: TGTGCCAGCAGTCCCAGTACTAGCGGGAGGGCGGAGTACTTC; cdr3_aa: CASSPSTSGRAEYF
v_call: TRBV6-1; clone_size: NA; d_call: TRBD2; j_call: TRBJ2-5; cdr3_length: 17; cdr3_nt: TGTGCCAGCAGTGTAGCGGGAGTCGTCTTTAGCGGGGAGACCCAGTACTTC; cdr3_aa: CASSVAGVVFSGETQYF
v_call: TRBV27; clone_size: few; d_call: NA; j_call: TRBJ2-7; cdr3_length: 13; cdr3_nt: TGTGCCAGCAGTTTACCCCAGGGACGTGAGCAGTACTTC; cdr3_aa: CASSLPQGREQYF
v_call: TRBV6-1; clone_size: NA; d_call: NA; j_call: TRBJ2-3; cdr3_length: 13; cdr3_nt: TGTGCCAGCAGTGGCCTCACGGGCAGATACGCGTATTTT; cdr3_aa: CASSGLTGRYAYF
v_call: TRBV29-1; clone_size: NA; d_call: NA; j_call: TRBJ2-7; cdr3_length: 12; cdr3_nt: TGCAGCGTACATAAACACTGCTACGAGCAGTACTTC; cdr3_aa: CSVHKHCYEQYF
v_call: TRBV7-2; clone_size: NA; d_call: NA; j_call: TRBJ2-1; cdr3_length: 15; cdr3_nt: TGTGCCAGCAGCTCGGGCCAAGCGTCCTACAATGAGCAGTTCTTC; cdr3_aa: CASSSGQASYNEQFF
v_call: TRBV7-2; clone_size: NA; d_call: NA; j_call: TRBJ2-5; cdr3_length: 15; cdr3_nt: TGTGCCAGCAGCTCAGCCGGGACAAACCAAGAGACCCAGTACTTC; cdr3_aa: CASSSAGTNQETQYF